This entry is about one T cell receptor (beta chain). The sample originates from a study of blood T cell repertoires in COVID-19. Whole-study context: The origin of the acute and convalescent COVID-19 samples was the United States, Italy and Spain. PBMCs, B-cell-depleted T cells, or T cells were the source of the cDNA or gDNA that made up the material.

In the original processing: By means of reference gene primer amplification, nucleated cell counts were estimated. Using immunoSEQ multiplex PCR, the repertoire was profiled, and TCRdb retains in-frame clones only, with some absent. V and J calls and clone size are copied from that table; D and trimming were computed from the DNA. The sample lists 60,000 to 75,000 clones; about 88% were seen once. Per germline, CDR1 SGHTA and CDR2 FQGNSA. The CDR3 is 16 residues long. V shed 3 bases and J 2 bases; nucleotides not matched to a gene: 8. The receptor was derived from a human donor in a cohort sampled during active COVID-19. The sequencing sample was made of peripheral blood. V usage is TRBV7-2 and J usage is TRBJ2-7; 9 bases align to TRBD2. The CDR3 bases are TGTGCCAGCAGCTTCGGGGCGGGAGGGTCTACCTACGAGCAGTACTTC. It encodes CASSFGAGGSTYEQYF.